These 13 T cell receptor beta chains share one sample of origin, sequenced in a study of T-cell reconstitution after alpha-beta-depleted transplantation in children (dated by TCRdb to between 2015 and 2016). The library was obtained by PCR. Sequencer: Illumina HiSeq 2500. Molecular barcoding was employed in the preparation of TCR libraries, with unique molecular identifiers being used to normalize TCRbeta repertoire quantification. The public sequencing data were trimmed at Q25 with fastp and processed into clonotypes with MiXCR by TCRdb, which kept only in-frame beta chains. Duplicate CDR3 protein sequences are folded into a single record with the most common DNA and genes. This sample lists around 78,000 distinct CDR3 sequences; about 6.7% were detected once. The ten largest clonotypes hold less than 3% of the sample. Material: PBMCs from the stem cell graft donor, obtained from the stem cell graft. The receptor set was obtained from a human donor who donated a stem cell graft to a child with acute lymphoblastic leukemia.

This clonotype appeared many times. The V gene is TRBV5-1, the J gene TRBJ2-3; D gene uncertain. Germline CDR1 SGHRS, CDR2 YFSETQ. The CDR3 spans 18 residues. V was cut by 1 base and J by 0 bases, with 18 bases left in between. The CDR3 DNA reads TGCGCCAGCAGCTTGTATTCCCGGAGACAAGATAGCACAGATACGCAGTATTTT. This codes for CASSLYSRRQDSTDTQYF.

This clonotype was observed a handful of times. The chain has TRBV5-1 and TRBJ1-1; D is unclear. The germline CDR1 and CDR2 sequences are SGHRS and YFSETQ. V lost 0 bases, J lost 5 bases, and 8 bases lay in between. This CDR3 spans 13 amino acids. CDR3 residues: CASSLDTATEAFF. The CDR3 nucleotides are TGCGCCAGCAGCTTGGATACAGCTACTGAAGCTTTCTTT.

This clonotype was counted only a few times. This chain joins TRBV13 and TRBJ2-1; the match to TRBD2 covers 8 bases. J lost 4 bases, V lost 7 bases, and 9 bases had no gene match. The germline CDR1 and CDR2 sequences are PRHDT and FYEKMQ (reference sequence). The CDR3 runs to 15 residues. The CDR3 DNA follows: TGTGCCAGCACCTTGTCGGAGCGGGGGTACAATGAGCAGTTCTTC. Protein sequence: CASTLSERGYNEQFF.

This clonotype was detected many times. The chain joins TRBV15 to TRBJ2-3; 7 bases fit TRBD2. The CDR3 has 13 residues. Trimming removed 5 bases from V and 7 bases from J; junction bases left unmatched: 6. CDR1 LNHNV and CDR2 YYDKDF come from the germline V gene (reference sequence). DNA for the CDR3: TGTGCCACCAGCTCCCACGGGGGGAATACGCAGTATTTT. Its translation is CATSSHGGNTQYF.

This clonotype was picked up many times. The chain's CDR3 is CASKPGAGQGTDTQYF. In DNA, the CDR3 is TGCGCCAGCAAACCGGGAGCCGGACAGGGGACGGATACGCAGTATTTT. V gene TRBV4-3 combines with J gene TRBJ2-3; the match to TRBD1 covers 9 bases. CDR1 and CDR2 (germline): LGHNA, YSLEER. Germline trimming cut 7 bases from V and 6 bases from J; bases unmatched to any gene: 14. CDR3 size: 16 residues.

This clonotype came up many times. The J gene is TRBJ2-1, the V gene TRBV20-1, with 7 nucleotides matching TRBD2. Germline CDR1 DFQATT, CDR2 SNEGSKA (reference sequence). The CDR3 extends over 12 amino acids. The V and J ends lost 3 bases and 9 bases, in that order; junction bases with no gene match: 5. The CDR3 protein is CSARGGAVEQFF. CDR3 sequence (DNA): TGCAGTGCTAGGGGAGGGGCAGTTGAGCAGTTCTTC.

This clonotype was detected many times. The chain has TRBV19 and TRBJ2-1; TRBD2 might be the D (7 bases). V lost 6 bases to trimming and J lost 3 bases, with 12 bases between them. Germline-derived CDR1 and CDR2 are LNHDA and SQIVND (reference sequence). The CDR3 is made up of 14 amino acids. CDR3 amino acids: CASREGGGYNEQFF. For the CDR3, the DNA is TGTGCCAGTAGGGAGGGGGGGGGCTACAATGAGCAGTTCTTC.

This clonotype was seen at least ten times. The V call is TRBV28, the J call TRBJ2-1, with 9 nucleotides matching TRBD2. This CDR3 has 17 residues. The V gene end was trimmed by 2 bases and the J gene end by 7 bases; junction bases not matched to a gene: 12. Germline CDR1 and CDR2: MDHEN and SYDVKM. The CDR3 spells CASSLEAGGRSLNEQFF. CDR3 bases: TGTGCCAGCAGTTTAGAGGCGGGAGGGAGGTCGTTGAATGAGCAGTTCTTC.

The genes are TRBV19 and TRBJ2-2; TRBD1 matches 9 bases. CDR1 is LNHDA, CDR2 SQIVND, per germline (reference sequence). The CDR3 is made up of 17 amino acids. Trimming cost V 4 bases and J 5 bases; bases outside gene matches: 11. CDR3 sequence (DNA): TGTGCCAGTAGTAGCCGAAGGGACAGGGTTGGAACCGGGGAGCTGTTTTTT. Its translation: CASSSRRDRVGTGELFF.

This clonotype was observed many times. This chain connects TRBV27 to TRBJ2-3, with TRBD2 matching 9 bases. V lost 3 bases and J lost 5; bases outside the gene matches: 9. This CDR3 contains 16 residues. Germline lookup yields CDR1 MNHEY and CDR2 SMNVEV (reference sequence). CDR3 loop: CASSFGAGGPRDTQYF. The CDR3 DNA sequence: TGTGCCAGCAGTTTCGGGGCGGGAGGGCCCCGAGATACGCAGTATTTT.

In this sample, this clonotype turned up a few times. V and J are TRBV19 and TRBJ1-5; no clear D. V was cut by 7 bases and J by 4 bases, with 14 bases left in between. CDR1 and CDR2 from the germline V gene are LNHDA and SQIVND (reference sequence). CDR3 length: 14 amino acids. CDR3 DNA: TGTGCCAGTACCTCCCCCGTCGGAAATCAGCCCCAGCATTTT. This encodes CASTSPVGNQPQHF.

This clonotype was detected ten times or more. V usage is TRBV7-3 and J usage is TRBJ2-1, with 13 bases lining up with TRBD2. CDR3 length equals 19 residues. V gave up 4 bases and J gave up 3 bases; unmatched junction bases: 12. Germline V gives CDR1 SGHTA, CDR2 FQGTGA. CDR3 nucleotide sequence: TGTGCCAGCAGCTCCCCAGGACTAGCGGGAGACTCGAGCTACAATGAGCAGTTCTTC. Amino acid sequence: CASSSPGLAGDSSYNEQFF. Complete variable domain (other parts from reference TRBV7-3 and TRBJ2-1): GAGVSQTPSNKVTEKGKYVELRCDPISGHTALYWYRQSLGQGPEFLIYFQGTGAADDSGLPNDRFFAVRPEGSVSTLKIQRTERGDSAVYLCASSSPGLAGDSSYNEQFFGPGTRLTVL.

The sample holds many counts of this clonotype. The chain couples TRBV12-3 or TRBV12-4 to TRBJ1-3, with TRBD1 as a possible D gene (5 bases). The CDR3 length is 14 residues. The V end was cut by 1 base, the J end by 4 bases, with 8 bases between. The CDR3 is CASSLGGSGNTIYF. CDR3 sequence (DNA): TGTGCCAGCAGTTTAGGGGGCTCCGGAAACACCATATATTTT.